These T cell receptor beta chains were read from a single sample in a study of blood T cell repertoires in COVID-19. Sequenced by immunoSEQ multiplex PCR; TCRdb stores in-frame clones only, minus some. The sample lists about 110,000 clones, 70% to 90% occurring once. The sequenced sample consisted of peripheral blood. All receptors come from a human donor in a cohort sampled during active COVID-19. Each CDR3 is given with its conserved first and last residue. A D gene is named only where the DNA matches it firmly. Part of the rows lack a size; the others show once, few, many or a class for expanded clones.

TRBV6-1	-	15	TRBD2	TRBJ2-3	TGTGCCAGCAGTGAAGGGGGAGCGGGAGGAGATACGCAGTATTTT	CASSEGGAGGDTQYF
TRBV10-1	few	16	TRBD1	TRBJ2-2	TGCGCCACGCGAGCGGACAGGGGGCTTAGCACCGGGGAGCTGTTTTTT	CATRADRGLSTGELFF
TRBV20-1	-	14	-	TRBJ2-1	TGCAGTGCTAGTAGTCAGGGTAGGCTCAATGAGCAGTTCTTC	CSASSQGRLNEQFF
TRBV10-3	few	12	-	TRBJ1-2	TGTGCCATCAGTGAGGACAGAAATGGCTACACCTTC	CAISEDRNGYTF
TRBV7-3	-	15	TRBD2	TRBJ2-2	TGTGCCAGCAGCTTACAAGCGGGGGAGACCGGGGAGCTGTTTTTT	CASSLQAGETGELFF
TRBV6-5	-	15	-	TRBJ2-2	TGTGCCAGCAGTTACTCGACTACCCCCACCGGGGAGCTGTTTTTT	CASSYSTTPTGELFF
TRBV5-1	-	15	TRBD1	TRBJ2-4	TGCGCCAGCAGCCCCCAGGGACAGGGGGAAAACATTCAGTACTTC	CASSPQGQGENIQYF
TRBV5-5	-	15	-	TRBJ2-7	TGTGCCAGCAGCTTGGGCGGCAGCGGCTCCTACGAGCAGTACTTC	CASSLGGSGSYEQYF
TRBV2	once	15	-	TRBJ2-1	TGTGCCAGCAGTGCCCCCCGCGGGGTGAGGAATGAGCAGTTCTTC	CASSAPRGVRNEQFF
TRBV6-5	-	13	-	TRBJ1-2	TGTGCCAGCAGGCCGGGACACCTGTATGGCTACACCTTC	CASRPGHLYGYTF
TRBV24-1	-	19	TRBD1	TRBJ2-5	TGTGCCACCAGTGATTTGAAGGACACTACCAGGGGGATCCAAGAGACCCAGTACTTC	CATSDLKDTTRGIQETQYF
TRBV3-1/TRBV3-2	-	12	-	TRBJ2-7	TGTGCCAGCAGCCAGACTAGATCCGAGCAGTACTTC	CASSQTRSEQYF
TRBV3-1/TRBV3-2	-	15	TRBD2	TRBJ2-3	TGTGCCAGCTCACGGGGGGAGGGAGTGACAGATACGCAGTATTTT	CASSRGEGVTDTQYF
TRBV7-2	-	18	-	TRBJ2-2	TGTGCCAGCAGCTTATCATCAATAGGGGTGGGTGACACCGGGGAGCTGTTTTTT	CASSLSSIGVGDTGELFF
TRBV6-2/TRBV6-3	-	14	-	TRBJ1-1	TGTGCCAGCAGTTATGGGTTGGGGAGAGCTGAAGCTTTCTTT	CASSYGLGRAEAFF
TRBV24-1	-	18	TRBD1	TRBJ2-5	TGTGCCACCAGTGACCACAGCGGGACAGGGGGCCGTGGAGAGACCCAGTACTTC	CATSDHSGTGGRGETQYF
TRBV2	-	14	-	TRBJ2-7	TGTGCCAGCGGGGGCCGAGGGCCGCCCTACGAGCAGTACTTC	CASGGRGPPYEQYF
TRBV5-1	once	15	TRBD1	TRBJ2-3	TGCGCCAGCAGCTTGGGGGACAGTATTACAGATACGCAGTATTTT	CASSLGDSITDTQYF
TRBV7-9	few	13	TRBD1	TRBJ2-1	TGTGCCAGCAGGCAACGACAGGGGGAGGAGCAGTTCTTC	CASRQRQGEEQFF
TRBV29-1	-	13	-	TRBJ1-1	TGCAGCGTTGACAGAGACATGAACACTGAAGCTTTCTTT	CSVDRDMNTEAFF
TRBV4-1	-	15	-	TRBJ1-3	TGCGCCAGCAGCCAAGATTGGCTCTCCGGAAACACCATATATTTT	CASSQDWLSGNTIYF
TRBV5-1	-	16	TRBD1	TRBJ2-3	TGCGCCAGCAGCCTGTGGACTCAGGGGGCCGGAGATACGCAGTATTTT	CASSLWTQGAGDTQYF
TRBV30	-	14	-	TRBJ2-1	TGTGCCTGGAACCGAGGGTCCTGGGCAAATGAGCAGTTCTTC	CAWNRGSWANEQFF
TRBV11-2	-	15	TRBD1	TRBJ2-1	TGTGCCAGCAGCCTGGTGGGACAGCCGGACAATGAGCAGTTCTTC	CASSLVGQPDNEQFF
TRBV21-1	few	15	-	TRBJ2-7	TGTGCCAGCATCGTTGGTGACACATCTTCCTACGAGCAGTACTTC	CASIVGDTSSYEQYF
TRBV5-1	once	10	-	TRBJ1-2	TGCGCCAGCAGCTTGCGGGGCTACACCTTC	CASSLRGYTF
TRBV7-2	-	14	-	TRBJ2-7	TGTGCCAGCAGCGTGGGACACGTTGTCTACGAGCAGTACTTC	CASSVGHVVYEQYF
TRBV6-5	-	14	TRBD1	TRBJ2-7	TGTGCCAGCAGATCGGGACAGGCCACCTACGAGCAGTACTTC	CASRSGQATYEQYF
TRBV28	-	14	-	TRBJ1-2	TGTGCCAGCAGTTTGGGTCCGGGAGCCTATGGCTACACCTTC	CASSLGPGAYGYTF
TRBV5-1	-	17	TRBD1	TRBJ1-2	TGCGCCAGCAGCTTGGCCCTCGGGACAGGGGGCGCGGGCGGCTACACCTTC	CASSLALGTGGAGGYTF
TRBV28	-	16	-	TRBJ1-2	TGTGCCAGCAGTTTAAATCTGGACGCGGGGAACTATGGCTACACCTTC	CASSLNLDAGNYGYTF
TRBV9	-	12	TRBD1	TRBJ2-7	TGTGCCAGCAGCGTAGGACAGGGGGTACAGTACTTC	CASSVGQGVQYF
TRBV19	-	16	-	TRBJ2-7	TGTGCCAGTAGCTTCACCGGGACTCCCAGCTCCTACGAGCAGTACTTC	CASSFTGTPSSYEQYF
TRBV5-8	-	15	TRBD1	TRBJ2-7	TGTGCCAGCAGCAAAACACAGGGGGCGGGCTACGAGCAGTACTTC	CASSKTQGAGYEQYF
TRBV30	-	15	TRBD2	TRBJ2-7	TGTGCCTGGAGAGGGGAGGGGCTAAGCTCCTACGAGCAGTACTTC	CAWRGEGLSSYEQYF
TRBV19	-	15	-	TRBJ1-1	TGTGCCAGTACTCATAGGGGCAGGGAGAACACTGAAGCTTTCTTT	CASTHRGRENTEAFF
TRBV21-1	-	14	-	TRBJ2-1	TGTGCCAGCAAAGGCGGGACCACGGGGAGTGAGCAGTTCTTC	CASKGGTTGSEQFF
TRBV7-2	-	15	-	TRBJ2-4	TGTGCCAGCAGCTTAGGAAGTGCGAGTACGTCCATTCAGTACTTC	CASSLGSASTSIQYF
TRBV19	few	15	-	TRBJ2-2	TGTGCCACTCCTAGGACAGTTGGGAACACCGGGGAGCTGTTTTTT	CATPRTVGNTGELFF
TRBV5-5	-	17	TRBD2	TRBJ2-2	TGTGCCAGCAGCTCGAGACTAGCGGGAGTCCTCACCGGGGAGCTGTTTTTT	CASSSRLAGVLTGELFF
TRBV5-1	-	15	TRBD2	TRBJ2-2	TGCGCCAGTTTTCTAGCGGGACAGAACACCGGGGAGCTGTTTTTT	CASFLAGQNTGELFF